This record looks at one T cell receptor beta chain sequence and its context. This clonotype was detected only a few times. The target of this receptor is not known. The input lacks base qualities; no much larger clone sits a single base away. Hyperthyroidism patients were aged 18 to 65 years and newly diagnosed, with disease duration of less than 2 months. Exclusion was applied to patients with uncontrolled infections, other autoimmune diseases, pregnancy or lactation. Clinical symptoms, serum thyroxine and TRAb, thyroid ultrasound, and orbital computed tomography formed the basis for the diagnoses. Blood from progressor patients was drawn when they were first diagnosed with hyperthyroidism, before any ophthalmopathy symptoms appeared. PBMCs were separated from roughly 10 ml of fresh peripheral blood using Ficoll-Paque density gradient centrifugation. Progressor patients were defined as those initially diagnosed with Graves' hyperthyroidism in whom ophthalmopathy developed during follow-up. Total RNA was extracted using Trizol reagent, and RNA quality was assessed on an Agilent 2100 Bioanalyzer.

The TCR beta CDR3 regions were amplified from the RNA transcripts. The first round of RT-PCR for the TCR CDR3 was performed with the HTBI primer set and the Qiagen OneStep RT-PCR kit. Libraries were constructed in a second round of multiplex PCR, after which size selection and purification were carried out. Paired-end sequencing of the libraries was performed with 100 bp reads on an Illumina HiSeq2000. As for the original processing: SOAPnuke was used to process the raw data, removing reads that contained adapters or uncalled bases, had a mean Phred below 15, or lacked an exact match to the constant primer or identifier. High-quality paired reads were merged with COPE v1.2.5, and unique nucleotide sequences were defined as clonotypes. Clonotypes were aligned to IMGT TRBV, TRBD and TRBJ reference segments using MiTCR v1.1. Only V-J combinations with frequency above 0.0001, covering roughly 99% of repertoires, were analysed. The TCS score was defined as F50 (clonal expansion) divided by E x V (chaos), with BLOSUM62-based TCRdist calculated between CDR3 peptides within each V-J. Welch's t-statistics and random forest reduced several hundred V-J features to roughly 13, which were used in a naive Bayes classifier (R e1071). TCRdb reworked the public reads: Q25 trimming with fastp, MiXCR clone assembly, productive beta chains retained. Duplicate CDR3 protein sequences are folded into a single record with the most common DNA and genes. The V and J calls here are based on TCRdb, not the publication. Counted in this sample were 300,000 to 450,000 distinct CDR3 sequences; about 14% of them appeared once. The top ten constitute more than 20% of the sample.

The entry originates in a study of T cells in Graves' hyperthyroidism and ophthalmopathy (dated by TCRdb to about 2019). A note on the overall study: Peripheral blood samples were taken at initial diagnosis, before any treatment was given. To identify distinguishing TCR V-J signatures, a discovery cohort of 95 to 100 patients was used, comprising roughly 45 with Graves' ophthalmopathy and around 60 with stable Graves' hyperthyroidism. Prospective prediction of ophthalmopathy was tested in an independent validation cohort of approximately 19 hyperthyroidism patients and roughly 16 patients who later progressed to ophthalmopathy. The 100 or so discovery patients were randomly split 7:3 into training and test sets. Thyroid tissue and blood T-cell repertoires from more than 5 Graves' hyperthyroidism patients were also compared in the study. Once sampling was done, hyperthyroidism patients were given methimazole at a starting dose of 30 mg daily, whereas ophthalmopathy patients were given high-dose intravenous methylprednisolone. According to the paper, TCR Vbeta CDR3 sequencing was carried out on around 140 peripheral blood samples, which came from fewer than 50 ophthalmopathy, about 75 hyperthyroidism and about 17 progressor patients.

Looking up the germline V gene (reference sequence) yields CDR1 SEHNR and CDR2 FQNEAQ. V sheds 5 bases and J sheds 6 bases, leaving 13 bases between their ends. The cysteine opens and the phenylalanine closes a CDR3 of 13 amino acids. The read is trimmed to its CDR3 DNA, 39 bases read in frame from base 1. Here is what the overall study found, with its caveats: No statistical method was used to set the sample size in advance, and investigators knew the group allocation. Ophthalmopathy was separated from stable hyperthyroidism by a 13 V-J signature model, with approximately 86% sensitivity and roughly 81% specificity obtained in cross-validation and 80%/75% obtained in testing. Blood samples also contained most of the expanded thyroid clonotypes (frequency above 0.001), which suggests that blood repertoires may reflect thyroid immune responses. In validation, the model predicted progression to ophthalmopathy a median of roughly 6.1 months before onset, with approximately 70% sensitivity and about 72% specificity.

The rearrangement combines TRBV7-9 with TRBJ1-2; the D gene is perhaps TRBD1, from 6 matching bases. Sequenced: blood. The sequence was collected from a man aged 30 to 39 with Graves' hyperthyroidism that later progressed to Graves' ophthalmopathy. The DNA sequence is as follows: TGTGCCAGCAGCCCACAGGGATCAGATGGCTACACCTTC. It codes for CASSPQGSDGYTF.